This entry lists 10 T cell receptor beta chains sequenced from one sample in a study of post-analysis software for immune sequencing data. Study-level results: TRBV5-6, TRBV5-1 and TRBV20-1 were among four or five TRBV segments more frequent in patients than controls.

Included in the TCR beta cDNA libraries were unique molecular identifiers. TCRdb passed the PCR reads through MiXCR, listing each CDR3 protein once. The sample has about half a million distinct CDR3 sequences; 45% are singletons. Their antigens remain unidentified. The source material was blood. The receptors shown here come from a girl aged 10 to 17 with multiple sclerosis.

The J gene is TRBJ2-1, the V gene TRBV5-1, with D hard to call. The CDR3 length is 14 residues. Germline V gene lookup returns CDR1 SGHRS and CDR2 YFSETQ. Trimming took 0 bases from V and 8 from J, leaving 12 bases between them. The CDR3 protein is CASSLAVARDEQFF. The CDR3 DNA reads as TGCGCCAGCAGCTTGGCAGTAGCACGGGATGAGCAGTTCTTC.

This clonotype was counted only a few times. V gene TRBV29-1 combines with J gene TRBJ1-2; 7 bases fit TRBD1. This CDR3 is 13 amino acids long. Germline lookup yields CDR1 SQVTM and CDR2 ANQGSEA. The J segment lost 8 bases and the V segment lost 6 bases, leaving 12 bases of the junction unmatched. CDR3 sequence: CSVADRLSRGYTF. The CDR3 DNA follows: TGCAGCGTCGCGGACAGGTTGAGTAGGGGCTACACCTTC.

The sample holds a few counts of this clonotype. The V gene is TRBV28, the J gene TRBJ2-4; TRBD2 matches at 8 bases. Germline assignment: CDR1 MDHEN and CDR2 SYDVKM. The V segment lost 8 bases and the J segment 6 bases; nucleotides outside the gene matches: 9. The CDR3 runs to 14 residues. DNA for the CDR3: TGTGCCAGCTCAATAACTAGCGGTGGAAACATTCAGTACTTC. It is translated as CASSITSGGNIQYF.

This clonotype was seen once. The rearrangement joins TRBV21-1 to TRBJ2-3; TRBD2 was called by the table and not checked on the DNA. TRBV21-1 is a known pseudogene. There are 18 residues in the CDR3. The CDR3 DNA reads as TGTGCCAGCAGCAAAGTGGTGAAGACTAGCGGCCTCACAGATACGCAGTATTTT. It is translated as CASSKVVKTSGLTDTQYF.

This clonotype came up a few times. This sequence joins TRBV11-2 and TRBJ2-7; unclear D gene. V was shortened by 3 bases and J by 9 bases, with 27 bases between the two germline ends. Germline-derived CDR1 and CDR2 are SGHAT and FQNNGV. This CDR3 has 17 amino acids. CDR3 in amino acids: CASSFPAGSVRPVVQYF. The CDR3 DNA reads TGTGCCAGCAGCTTTCCTGCAGGTTCGGTCCGGCCTGTTGTGCAGTACTTC.

The chain carries TRBV9 and TRBJ2-7; a weak D match, TRBD2 (6 bases). Trimming pared 0 bases from V and 2 bases from J, leaving 27 bases between. Germline values: CDR1 SGDLS, CDR2 YYNGEE. The CDR3 extends over 20 amino acids. The CDR3, as DNA: TGTGCCAGCAGCGTAGGCGGTGGGAGTGGGACGGGAGTTATGACCTACGAGCAGTACTTC. This sequence encodes CASSVGGGSGTGVMTYEQYF.

A few counts support this clonotype. The chain employs TRBV28 and TRBJ2-1; 7 bases align to TRBD2. CDR3 size: 15 residues. The V and J ends lost 5 bases and 1 base, in that order; junction bases with no gene match: 5. Germline values: CDR1 MDHEN, CDR2 SYDVKM. CDR3 protein: CASSISGISYNEQFF. Written as DNA, the CDR3 is TGTGCCAGCAGTATCAGCGGGATTTCCTACAATGAGCAGTTCTTC.

A note on this clonotype: The junction and the germline gene differ at one end; a read error may be behind it. The chain couples TRBV10-3 to TRBJ2-7, with D possibly being TRBD2 (5 bases). CDR1 ENHRY and CDR2 SYGVKD come from the germline V gene. This CDR3 has 15 amino acids. The CDR3 spells CAITEGLLTSYEQYF. The CDR3 nucleotides are TGTGCCATCACTGAGGGCTTGTTAACCTCCTACGAGCAGTACTTC.

The rearrangement uses TRBV7-9 and TRBJ2-3; D gene unclear. The CDR3 totals 17 residues. Germline lookup yields CDR1 SEHNR and CDR2 FQNEAQ (reference sequence). V was cut by 1 base and J by 10 bases, with 24 bases left in between. In nucleotides, the CDR3 is TGTGCCAGCAGCTTAGTATCAGCGCAACCCGCAAGTGCTCCGCAGTATTTT. As protein: CASSLVSAQPASAPQYF. The full variable domain, rest sourced from reference TRBV7-9 and TRBJ2-3, is DTGVSQNPRHKITKRGQNVTFRCDPISEHNRLYWYRQTLGQGPEFLTYFQNEAQLEKSRLLSDRFSAERPKGSFSTLEIQRTEQGDSAMYLCASSLVSAQPASAPQYFGPGTRLTVL.

This clonotype was recorded a few times. The rearrangement links TRBV6-5 to TRBJ1-3; no definite D call. Trimming shortened V by 5 bases and J by 0 bases, and 8 bases separated the two germline ends. The germline gives CDR1 MNHEY, CDR2 SVGAGI. The CDR3 extends over 14 amino acids. CDR3 in amino acids: CASSPSRSGNTIYF. DNA for the CDR3: TGTGCCAGCAGTCCCAGCCGCTCTGGAAACACCATATATTTT.